This TCR beta chain stems from a study of CD4 T cells in relation to SARS-CoV-2 and coronaviruses. As regards this clone: Its antigen is undetermined.

The CDR3 spans 14 residues. The germline V and J ends were trimmed by 0 bases and 1 base, with 7 bases remaining between them. CDR1 is LGHNA and CDR2 is YSLEER in the germline V gene. Clones were sequenced by immunoSEQ multiplex PCR, and TCRdb holds only the in-frame ones, with some missing. The sample lists some 30,000 clones, around 78% occurring once. The unexposed donors gave CD4+ T cells in about 2011-2019, prior to COVID-19. After roughly ten days of culture, CD4+ T cells were isolated. The TCR sequence derives from a human donor in good health. Material for sequencing was CD4+ T cells from PBMCs, cultured in vitro. The J gene is TRBJ2-7, the V gene TRBV4-3, with D unresolved. CDR3 amino acids: CASSQDSVSYEQYF. CDR3 DNA sequence: TGCGCCAGCAGCCAAGACTCAGTATCCTACGAGCAGTACTTC.